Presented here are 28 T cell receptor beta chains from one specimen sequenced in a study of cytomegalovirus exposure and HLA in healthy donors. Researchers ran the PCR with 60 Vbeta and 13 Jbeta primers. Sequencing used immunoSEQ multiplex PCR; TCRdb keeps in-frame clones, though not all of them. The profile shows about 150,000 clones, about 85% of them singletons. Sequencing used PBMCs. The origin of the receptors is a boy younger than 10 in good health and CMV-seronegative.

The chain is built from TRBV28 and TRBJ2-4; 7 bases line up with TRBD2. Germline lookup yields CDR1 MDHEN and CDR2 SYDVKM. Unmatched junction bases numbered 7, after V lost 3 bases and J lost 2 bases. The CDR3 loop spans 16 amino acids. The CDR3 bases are TGTGCCAGCAGTTTTGTGGGCGGGGGAACCAAAAACATTCAGTACTTC. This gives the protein CASSFVGGGTKNIQYF.

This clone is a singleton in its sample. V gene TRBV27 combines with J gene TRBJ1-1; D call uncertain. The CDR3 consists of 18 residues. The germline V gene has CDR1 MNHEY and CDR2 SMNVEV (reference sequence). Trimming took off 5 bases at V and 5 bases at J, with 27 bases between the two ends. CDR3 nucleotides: TGTGCCAGCAGTCCCCAGGAGGGTTCTTGGGTTGGGGTGACTGAAGCTTTCTTT. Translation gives CASSPQEGSWVGVTEAFF.

CDR3 bases: TGTGCCAGCAGCCAAGAACTAGCACCGCCCAGCACAGATACGCAGTATTTT. Amino acids: CASSQELAPPSTDTQYF. The chain is built from TRBV4-2 and TRBJ2-3; D perhaps matches TRBD2 (6 bases). The V end lost 0 bases, the J end lost 0 bases, and 13 bases lay between the germline ends. Germline CDR1 is LGHNA and CDR2 is YNFKEQ. This CDR3 has 17 residues.

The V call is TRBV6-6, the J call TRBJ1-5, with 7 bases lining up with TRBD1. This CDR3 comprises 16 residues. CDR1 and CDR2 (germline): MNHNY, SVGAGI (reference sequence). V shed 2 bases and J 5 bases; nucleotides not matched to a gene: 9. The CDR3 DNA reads TGTGCCAGCAGTTACCTGACAGGGTTGGGGGATCAGCCCCAGCATTTT. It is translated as CASSYLTGLGDQPQHF.

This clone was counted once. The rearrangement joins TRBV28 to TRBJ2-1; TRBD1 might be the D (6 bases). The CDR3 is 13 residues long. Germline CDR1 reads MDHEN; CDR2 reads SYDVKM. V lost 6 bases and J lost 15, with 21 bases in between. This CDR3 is CASRSGTPGGTFF. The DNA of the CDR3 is TGTGCCAGCAGATCCGGGACACCTGGAGGCACGTTCTTC.

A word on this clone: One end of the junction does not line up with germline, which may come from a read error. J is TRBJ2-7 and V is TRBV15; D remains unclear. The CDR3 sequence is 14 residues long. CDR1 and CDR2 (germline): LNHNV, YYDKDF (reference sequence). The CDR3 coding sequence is TGTGCCGCCAGCAGAATTCGGAGCTCCTACGAGCAGTACTTC. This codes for CAASRIRSSYEQYF.

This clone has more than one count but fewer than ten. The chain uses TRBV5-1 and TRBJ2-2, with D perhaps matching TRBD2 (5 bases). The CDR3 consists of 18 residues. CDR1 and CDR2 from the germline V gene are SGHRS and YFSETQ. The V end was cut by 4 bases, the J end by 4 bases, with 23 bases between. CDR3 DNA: TGCGCCAGCAGCATCGCATTAATCGGGGATTTGGGCACCGGGGAGCTGTTTTTT. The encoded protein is CASSIALIGDLGTGELFF. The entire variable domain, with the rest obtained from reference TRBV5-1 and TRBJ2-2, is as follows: KAGVTQTPRYLIKTRGQQVTLSCSPISGHRSVSWYQQTPGQGLQFLFEYFSETQRNKGNFPGRFSGRQFSNSRSEMNVSTLELGDSALYLCASSIALIGDLGTGELFFGEGSRLTVL.

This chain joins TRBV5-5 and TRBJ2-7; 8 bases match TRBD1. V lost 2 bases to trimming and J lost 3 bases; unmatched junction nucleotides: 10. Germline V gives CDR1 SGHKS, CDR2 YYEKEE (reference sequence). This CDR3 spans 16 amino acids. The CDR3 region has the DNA TGTGCCAGCAGCTTCATGGGGAGGACAGGGCGCTACGAGCAGTACTTC. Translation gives CASSFMGRTGRYEQYF.

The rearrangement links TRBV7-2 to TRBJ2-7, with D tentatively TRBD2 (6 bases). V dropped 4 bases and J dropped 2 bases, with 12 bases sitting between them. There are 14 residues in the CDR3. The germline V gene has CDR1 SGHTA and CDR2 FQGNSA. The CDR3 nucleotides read TGTGCCAGCAGCTATCGGACTATTCCCTACGAGCAGTACTTC. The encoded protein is CASSYRTIPYEQYF.

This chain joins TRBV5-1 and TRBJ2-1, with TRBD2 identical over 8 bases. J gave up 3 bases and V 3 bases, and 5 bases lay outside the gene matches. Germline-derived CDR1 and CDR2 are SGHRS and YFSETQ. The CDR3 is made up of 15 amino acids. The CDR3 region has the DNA TGCGCCAGCAGCTCTTTAGCGGGAAGCTACAATGAGCAGTTCTTC. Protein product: CASSSLAGSYNEQFF.

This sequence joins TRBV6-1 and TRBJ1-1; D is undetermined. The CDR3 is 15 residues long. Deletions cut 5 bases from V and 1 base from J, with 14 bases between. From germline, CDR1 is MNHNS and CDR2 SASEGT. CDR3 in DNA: TGTGCCAGCAGTTTGGGTGGGCGGGAGAACACTGAAGCTTTCTTT. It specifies CASSLGGRENTEAFF.

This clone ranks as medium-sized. CDR3 in amino acids: CSAREKLFF. The CDR3 region has the DNA TGCAGTGCCAGGGAAAAACTGTTTTTT. V usage is TRBV20-1 and J usage is TRBJ1-4; no reliable D call. V was shortened by 6 bases and J by 8 bases, with 4 bases between the two germline ends. The CDR3 runs 9 residues. Germline CDR1 DFQATT, CDR2 SNEGSKA (reference sequence).

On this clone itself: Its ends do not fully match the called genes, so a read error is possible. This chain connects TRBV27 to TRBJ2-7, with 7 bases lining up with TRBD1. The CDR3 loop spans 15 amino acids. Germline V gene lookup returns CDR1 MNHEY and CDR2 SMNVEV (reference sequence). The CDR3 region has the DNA TGTGCCAGCAGCCTTAGTGGACAGGAGACCTACGGGCAGTACTTC. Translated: CASSLSGQETYGQYF.

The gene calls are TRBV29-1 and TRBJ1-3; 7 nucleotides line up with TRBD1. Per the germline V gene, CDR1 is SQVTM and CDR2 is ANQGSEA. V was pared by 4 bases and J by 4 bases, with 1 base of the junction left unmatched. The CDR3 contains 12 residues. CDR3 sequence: CSVAGGGNTIYF. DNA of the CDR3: TGCAGCGTTGCAGGGGGGGGAAACACCATATATTTT.

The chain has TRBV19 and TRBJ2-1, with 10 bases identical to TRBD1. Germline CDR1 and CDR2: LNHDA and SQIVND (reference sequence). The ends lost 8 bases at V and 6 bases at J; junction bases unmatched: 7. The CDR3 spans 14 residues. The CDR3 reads CASGDRGRSNEQFF. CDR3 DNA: TGTGCCAGTGGTGACAGGGGGCGCAGCAATGAGCAGTTCTTC.

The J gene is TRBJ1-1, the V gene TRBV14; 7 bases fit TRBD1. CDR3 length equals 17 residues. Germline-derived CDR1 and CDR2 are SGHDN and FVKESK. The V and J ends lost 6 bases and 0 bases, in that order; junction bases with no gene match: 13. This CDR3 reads CASSLTFAGQVNTEAFF. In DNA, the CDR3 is TGTGCCAGCAGTCTTACATTCGCCGGACAGGTGAACACTGAAGCTTTCTTT.

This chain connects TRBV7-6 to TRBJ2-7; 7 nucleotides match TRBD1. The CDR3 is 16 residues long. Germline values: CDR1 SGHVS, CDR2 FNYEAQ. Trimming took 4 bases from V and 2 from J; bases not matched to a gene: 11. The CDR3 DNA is TGTGCCAGCAGCTCCGCGTACCGGGACAGACCCTACGAGCAGTACTTC. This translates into CASSSAYRDRPYEQYF.

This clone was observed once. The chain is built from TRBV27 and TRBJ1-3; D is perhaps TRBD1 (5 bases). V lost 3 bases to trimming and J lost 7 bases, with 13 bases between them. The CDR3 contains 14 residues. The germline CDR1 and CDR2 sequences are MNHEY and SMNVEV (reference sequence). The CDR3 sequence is CASSFRQGANTIYF. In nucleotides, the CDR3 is TGTGCCAGCAGTTTCCGGCAGGGCGCGAACACCATATATTTT.

DNA of the CDR3: TGTGCCAGCAGCCCCCGGACTAGCGGGGAAAATACGCAGTATTTT. Amino acids: CASSPRTSGENTQYF. This chain links TRBV5-4 with TRBJ2-3, with 12 bases matching TRBD2. The V gene end was trimmed by 4 bases and the J gene end by 7 bases; junction bases not matched to a gene: 7. The germline V gene has CDR1 SGHNT and CDR2 YYREEE (reference sequence). This CDR3 is 15 amino acids long.

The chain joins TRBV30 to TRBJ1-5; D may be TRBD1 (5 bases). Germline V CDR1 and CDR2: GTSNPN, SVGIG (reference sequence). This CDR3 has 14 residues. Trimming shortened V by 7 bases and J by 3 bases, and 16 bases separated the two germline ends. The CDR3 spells CASTGGSFNQPQHF. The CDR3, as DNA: TGTGCCTCTACGGGGGGTTCATTCAATCAGCCCCAGCATTTT.

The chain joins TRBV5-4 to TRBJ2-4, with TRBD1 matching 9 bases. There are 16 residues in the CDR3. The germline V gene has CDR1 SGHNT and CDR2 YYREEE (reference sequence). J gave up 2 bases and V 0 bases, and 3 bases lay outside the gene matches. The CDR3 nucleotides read TGTGCCAGCAGCTTGGGGGACAGGGTAACCAAAAACATTCAGTACTTC. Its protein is CASSLGDRVTKNIQYF.

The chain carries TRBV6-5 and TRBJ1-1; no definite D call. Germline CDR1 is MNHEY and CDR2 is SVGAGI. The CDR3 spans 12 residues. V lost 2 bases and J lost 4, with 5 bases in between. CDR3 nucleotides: TGTGCCAGCAGTTACGGAGCCACTGAAGCTTTCTTT. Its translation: CASSYGATEAFF.

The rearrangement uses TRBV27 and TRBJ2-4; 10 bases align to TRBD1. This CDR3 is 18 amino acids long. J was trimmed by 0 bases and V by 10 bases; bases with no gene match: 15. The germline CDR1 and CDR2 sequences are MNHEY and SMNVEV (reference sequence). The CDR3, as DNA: TGTGCCACATCGACAGGGGGCGTCCATTATCAAGCCAAAAACATTCAGTACTTC. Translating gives CATSTGGVHYQAKNIQYF.

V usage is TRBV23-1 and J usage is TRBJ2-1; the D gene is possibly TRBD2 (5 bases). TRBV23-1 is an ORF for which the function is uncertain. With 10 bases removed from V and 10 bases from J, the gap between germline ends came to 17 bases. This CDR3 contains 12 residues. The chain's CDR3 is CATPWGVQEQFF. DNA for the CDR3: TGCGCCACCCCGTGGGGAGTACAGGAGCAGTTCTTC.

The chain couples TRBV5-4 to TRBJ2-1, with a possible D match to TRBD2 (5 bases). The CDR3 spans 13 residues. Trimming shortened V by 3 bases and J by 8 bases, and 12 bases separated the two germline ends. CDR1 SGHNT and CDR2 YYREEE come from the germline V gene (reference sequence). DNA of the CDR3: TGTGCCAGCAGCTCGCTTTCCGGGGATGAGCAGTTCTTC. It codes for CASSSLSGDEQFF.

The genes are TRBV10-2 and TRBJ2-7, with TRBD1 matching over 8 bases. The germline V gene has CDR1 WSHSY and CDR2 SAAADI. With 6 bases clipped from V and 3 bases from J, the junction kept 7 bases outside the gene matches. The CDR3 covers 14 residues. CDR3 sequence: CASRISGGYYEQYF. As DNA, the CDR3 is TGCGCCAGCAGAATATCAGGGGGCTACTACGAGCAGTACTTC.

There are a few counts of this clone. The CDR3 sequence: CASSPGMEETQYF. Written as DNA, the CDR3 is TGTGCCAGCAGCCCCGGGATGGAAGAGACCCAGTACTTC. The chain recombines TRBV5-6 with TRBJ2-5, with D maybe TRBD2 (5 bases). Trimming took off 4 bases at V and 3 bases at J, with 10 bases between the two ends. CDR3 length: 13 residues. Germline values: CDR1 SGHDT, CDR2 YYEEEE.

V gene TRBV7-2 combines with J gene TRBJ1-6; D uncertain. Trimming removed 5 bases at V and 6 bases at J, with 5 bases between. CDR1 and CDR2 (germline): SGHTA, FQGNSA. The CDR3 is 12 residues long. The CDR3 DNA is TGTGCCAGCAGCGCGGTTAATTCACCCCTCCACTTT. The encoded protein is CASSAVNSPLHF.